The 6 T cell receptor beta chains listed next were all sequenced from one sample in a study of T cells in Graves' hyperthyroidism and ophthalmopathy. There were TCR beta CDR3 regions amplified from RNA transcripts. A first-round RT-PCR of the TCR CDR3 used the HTBI primer set. Via MiXCR, TCRdb re-called the multiplex PCR reads, giving one row per CDR3 protein. Altogether roughly 570,000 distinct CDR3 sequences are present, 35% to 55% being singletons, with the ten largest covering about 8.3%. Sample: peripheral blood or thyroid tissue (not recorded which). All receptors come from a woman aged 18-29 years with Graves' hyperthyroidism.

This clonotype was recorded at least ten times. The chain recombines TRBV11-3 with TRBJ1-1; tentatively, D is TRBD1 (6 bases). The germline CDR1 and CDR2 sequences are SGHNT and YENEEA. This CDR3 spans 15 amino acids. V shed 3 bases and J shed 0 bases, with 11 bases lying between them. The DNA for the CDR3 is TGTGCCAGCAGCTTTCAGGGGTTCCTGAACACTGAAGCTTTCTTT. This translates into CASSFQGFLNTEAFF.

This clonotype was seen many times. The chain has TRBV20-1 and TRBJ1-1; D uncertain. V dropped 1 base and J dropped 0 bases, with 9 bases sitting between them. Germline V lookup: CDR1 DFQATT, CDR2 SNEGSKA (reference sequence). CDR3 length: 14 residues. The CDR3 protein is CSARVEMMNTEAFF. The CDR3 coding sequence is TGCAGTGCTAGAGTAGAGATGATGAACACTGAAGCTTTCTTT.

The chain carries TRBV20-1 and TRBJ1-4; maybe TRBD1 (6 bases). V lost 3 bases to trimming and J lost 7 bases, with 15 bases between them. The CDR3 covers 14 residues. The germline V gene has CDR1 DFQATT and CDR2 SNEGSKA (reference sequence). Written as DNA, the CDR3 is TGCAGTGCTAGCCGGGACACCTGGGGTGAAAAACTGTTTTTT. Residues: CSASRDTWGEKLFF.

This clonotype has a count of ten or more. The gene calls are TRBV7-9 and TRBJ1-1; D is unresolved. The CDR3 sequence is 11 residues long. Trimming took off 6 bases at V and 2 bases at J, with 4 bases between the two ends. CDR1 is SEHNR, CDR2 FQNEAQ, per germline (reference sequence). The CDR3 loop reads CASRPNTEAFF. In nucleotides, the CDR3 is TGTGCCAGCAGGCCTAACACTGAAGCTTTCTTT.

The rearrangement joins TRBV29-1 to TRBJ1-1; TRBD1 is a possible D gene (6 bases). V lost 4 bases and J lost 0, with 15 bases in between. The CDR3 length is 15 residues. Germline V gene data show CDR1 as SQVTM and CDR2 as ANQGSEA. CDR3 coding DNA: TGCAGCGTTGTTGGGGGGGCTGACATGAACACTGAAGCTTTCTTT. Protein sequence: CSVVGGADMNTEAFF.

The chain couples TRBV29-1 to TRBJ1-4, with 10 nucleotides matching TRBD1. CDR1 and CDR2 (germline): SQVTM, ANQGSEA. The CDR3 consists of 13 residues. The CDR3 region is CSPDRDRGEKLFF. CDR3 sequence (DNA): TGCAGTCCCGACAGGGACAGGGGTGAAAAACTGTTTTTT.